This T cell receptor beta chain stems from a study of pediatric ulcerative colitis. Using immunoSEQ multiplex PCR, the repertoire was profiled, and TCRdb retains in-frame clones only, with some absent. The sample carries around 68,000 clones, just over 75% recorded once. The germline gives CDR1 SGHRS, CDR2 YFSETQ. Trimming took off 0 bases at V and 7 bases at J, with 13 bases between the two ends. This CDR3 is 15 amino acids long. Findings and limits, study-wide: All ulcerative colitis patients, but no controls, carried a couple of rectal clonotypes. Blood-rectal clonal overlap within each person was significantly higher in ulcerative colitis patients than controls.

As concerns this clone: Its antigen is currently unknown.

The specimen was blood. J is TRBJ2-2 and V is TRBV5-1, with D unclear. The clonotype originates from a boy aged 10-17 years with moderate ulcerative colitis. The CDR3 nucleotides are TGCGCCAGCAGCTTGGTTGGGGAAATGAACGGGGAGCTGTTTTTT. It specifies CASSLVGEMNGELFF.